This TCR beta chain was profiled in a study of T cell responses to AZD1222 COVID-19 vaccine. The study, taken as a whole, reports: Epitopes outside B.1.351 and B.1.1.7 mutated regions reportedly drew nearly half of spike TCRs. At 160-218 and 743-854, vaccine-associated CD4 TCRs were dominant, and they spanned spike.

The CDR3 has 11 amino acids. Germline-derived CDR1 and CDR2 are SNHLY and FYNNEI. Trimming took 8 bases from V and 8 from J, leaving 12 bases between them. The protocol was immunoSEQ multiplex PCR, while the TCRdb copy is restricted to in-frame clones and leaves out a portion. The repertoire holds about 110,000 clones, with about nine tenths as singletons. In regard to this clone: No antigen is known for it.

The chain combines TRBV2 with TRBJ1-2; no clear D. This sequence was found in an adult in good health. This specimen was peripheral blood, taken on day 0 of AZD1222 vaccination. The CDR3 sequence is CASGSFVGYTF. CDR3 coding DNA: TGTGCCAGCGGCAGCTTCGTAGGCTACACCTTC.